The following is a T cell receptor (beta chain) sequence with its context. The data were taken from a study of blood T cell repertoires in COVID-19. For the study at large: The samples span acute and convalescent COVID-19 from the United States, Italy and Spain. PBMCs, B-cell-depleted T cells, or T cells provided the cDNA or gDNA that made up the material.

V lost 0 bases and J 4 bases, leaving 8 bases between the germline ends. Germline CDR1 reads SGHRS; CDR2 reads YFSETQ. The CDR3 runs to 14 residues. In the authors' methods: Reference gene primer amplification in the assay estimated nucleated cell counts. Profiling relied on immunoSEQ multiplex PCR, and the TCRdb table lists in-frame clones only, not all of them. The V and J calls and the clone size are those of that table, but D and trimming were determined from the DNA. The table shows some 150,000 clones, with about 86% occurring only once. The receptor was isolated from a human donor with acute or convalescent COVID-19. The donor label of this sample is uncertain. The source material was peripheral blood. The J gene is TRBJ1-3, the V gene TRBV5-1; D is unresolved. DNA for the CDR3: TGCGCCAGCAGCTTGGCCGTGTCCGGAAACACCATATATTTT. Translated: CASSLAVSGNTIYF.